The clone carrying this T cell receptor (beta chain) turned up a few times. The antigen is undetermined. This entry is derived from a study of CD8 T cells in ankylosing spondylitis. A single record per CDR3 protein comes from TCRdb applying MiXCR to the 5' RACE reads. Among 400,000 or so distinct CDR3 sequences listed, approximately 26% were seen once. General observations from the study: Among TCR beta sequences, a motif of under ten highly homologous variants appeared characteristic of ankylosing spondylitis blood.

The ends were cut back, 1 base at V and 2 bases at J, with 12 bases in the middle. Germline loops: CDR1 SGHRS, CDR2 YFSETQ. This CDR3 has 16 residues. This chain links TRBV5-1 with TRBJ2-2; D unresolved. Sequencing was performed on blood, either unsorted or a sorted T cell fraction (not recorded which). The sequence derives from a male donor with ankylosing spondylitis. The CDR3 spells CASSLFLTTNTGELFF. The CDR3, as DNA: TGCGCCAGCAGCTTGTTTTTGACAACCAACACCGGGGAGCTGTTTTTT.